This T cell receptor beta chain originates from a study of blood T cell repertoires in COVID-19. Across the study: Both acute and convalescent COVID-19 samples were obtained from the United States, Italy and Spain.

The J segment lost 6 bases and the V segment lost 3 bases, leaving 5 bases of the junction unmatched. The germline V gene has CDR1 SGHTA and CDR2 FQGTGA. The CDR3 covers 15 residues. Seattle participants joined during active infection and were tracked over time. Repertoires were generated with immunoSEQ multiplex PCR, while TCRdb's copy carries only in-frame clones and drops some. The table shows 200,000 to 300,000 clones, with 65% to 90% occurring only once. This clonotype was obtained from a man aged 50-59 years with COVID-19, enrolled during active disease. V gene TRBV7-3 combines with J gene TRBJ2-1; 10 bases are shared with TRBD2. Sequences were obtained from peripheral blood. CDR3 bases: TGTGCCAGCAGCTTCGGTAGACTAGCGGGCAATGAGCAGTTCTTC. Its protein product is CASSFGRLAGNEQFF.